Shown below are 24 T cell receptor beta chains from a single sample sequenced in a study of cytomegalovirus exposure and HLA in healthy donors. 13 Jbeta primers and 60 Vbeta primers were used for the PCR. Profiling relied on immunoSEQ multiplex PCR, and the TCRdb table lists in-frame clones only, not all of them. Of about 300,000 clones in the sample, roughly 89% were seen once. The material sequenced was PBMCs. Receptors originate from a middle-aged man in good health and CMV-seropositive.

The chain is built from TRBV27 and TRBJ2-1, with TRBD1 as a possible D gene (6 bases). V was pared by 3 bases and J by 7 bases, with 13 bases between. The germline V gene has CDR1 MNHEY and CDR2 SMNVEV (reference sequence). The CDR3 sequence is 14 residues long. CDR3 coding DNA: TGTGCCAGCAGTTTCTCTGGACAGCCTAATGAGCAGTTCTTC. Amino acids: CASSFSGQPNEQFF.

This chain links TRBV7-2 with TRBJ2-4; TRBD2 is a possible D gene (5 bases). V lost 3 bases and J 9 bases, leaving 24 bases between the germline ends. Germline CDR1 and CDR2: SGHTA and FQGNSA. The CDR3 totals 17 residues. The CDR3 here is CASSFARVQSRDSIQYF. The CDR3, as DNA: TGTGCCAGCAGCTTCGCGCGGGTCCAGAGTCGGGATAGCATTCAGTACTTC.

This clone was detected only a few times. The chain links TRBV5-1 to TRBJ1-1; perhaps TRBD1 as D (5 bases). The germline gives CDR1 SGHRS, CDR2 YFSETQ. The CDR3 extends over 14 amino acids. The ends were cut back, 4 bases at V and 3 bases at J, with 13 bases in the middle. The CDR3 nucleotides are TGCGCCAGCAGCCCTCTAGGGGCGCACACTGAAGCTTTCTTT. Translation: CASSPLGAHTEAFF.

In its sample, this clone was seen once. One end of the junction does not line up with germline, which may come from a read error. The chain carries TRBV7-9 and TRBJ2-7; D is possibly TRBD1 (5 bases). Germline CDR1 is SEHNR and CDR2 is FQNEAQ (reference sequence). This CDR3 contains 16 residues. CDR3 in DNA: TGTTCCAGCAGCCCCCCCTTGGGGCTATCGTTGGACGAGCAGTACTTC. It translates to CSSSPPLGLSLDEQYF.

V gene TRBV4-2 combines with J gene TRBJ2-7, with 10 positions matching TRBD1. The CDR3 consists of 14 residues. The V gene's germline CDR1 is LGHNA and CDR2 YNFKEQ. Trimming cost V 1 base and J 5 bases; bases outside gene matches: 2. The CDR3 region is CASSQGGQGNEQYF. For the CDR3, the DNA is TGTGCCAGCAGCCAAGGGGGACAGGGGAACGAGCAGTACTTC.

The chain couples TRBV4-1 to TRBJ2-7; 7 positions match TRBD1. Per the germline V gene, CDR1 is MGHRA and CDR2 is YSYEKL. V shed 0 bases, J shed 3 bases, and the junction held 8 bases outside the gene matches. CDR3 length equals 16 residues. CDR3 sequence (DNA): TGCGCCAGCAGCCAAGATCAGAGGGCAGGGGGCTACGAGCAGTACTTC. Amino acids: CASSQDQRAGGYEQYF.

V usage is TRBV7-9 and J usage is TRBJ2-1; D may be TRBD1 (6 bases). V lost 3 bases and J 1 base, leaving 10 bases between the germline ends. This CDR3 contains 15 residues. In germline, CDR1 is SEHNR, CDR2 FQNEAQ (reference sequence). The CDR3 coding sequence is TGTGCCAGCAGCTTCACCAGGGGATCCTACAATGAGCAGTTCTTC. It is translated as CASSFTRGSYNEQFF.

This clone was recorded only once. The chain combines TRBV7-2 with TRBJ2-7; 7 nucleotides match TRBD2. The V gene end was trimmed by 5 bases and the J gene end by 2 bases; junction bases not matched to a gene: 6. The V gene's germline CDR1 is SGHTA and CDR2 FQGNSA. This CDR3 has 14 residues. The CDR3 loop reads CASSQQGLAYEQYF. In nucleotides, the CDR3 is TGTGCCAGCAGCCAGCAAGGACTAGCCTACGAGCAGTACTTC.

About this clone itself: Mismatch with germline at one junction end may stem from a read error. V usage is TRBV7-9 and J usage is TRBJ2-7; the match to TRBD1 covers 8 bases. CDR3 length: 14 amino acids. Germline CDR1 and CDR2: SEHNR and FQNEAQ (reference sequence). Here the CDR3 reads CSSSGDRGPYEQYF. The CDR3 nucleotides read TGTTCCAGCAGCGGAGACAGGGGCCCCTACGAGCAGTACTTC.

This clone was counted once. The rearrangement uses TRBV14 and TRBJ1-4; 7 bases fit TRBD1. With 4 bases clipped from V and 10 bases from J, the junction kept 9 bases outside the gene matches. The CDR3 consists of 14 residues. CDR1 and CDR2 (germline): SGHDN, FVKESK. This CDR3 is CASSLNTGVGKLFF. The CDR3 region has the DNA TGTGCCAGCAGCCTAAACACAGGGGTTGGAAAACTGTTTTTT.

The chain has TRBV28 and TRBJ2-7; TRBD2 agrees at 7 bases. Germline trimming cut 2 bases from V and 2 bases from J; bases unmatched to any gene: 6. The CDR3 runs to 15 residues. Germline CDR1 reads MDHEN; CDR2 reads SYDVKM. CDR3 in DNA: TGTGCCAGCAGTTTAACCGGGACTAAAGCCTACGAGCAGTACTTC. The encoded protein is CASSLTGTKAYEQYF.

The rearrangement links TRBV2 to TRBJ2-1, with TRBD2 matching over 8 bases. After removal of 7 bases from V and 7 bases from J, the junction contained 9 bases not matched to a gene. This CDR3 contains 14 residues. Germline V lookup: CDR1 SNHLY, CDR2 FYNNEI. The CDR3 sequence: CASNSGRARNEQFF. The CDR3, as DNA: TGTGCCAGCAACTCCGGGAGGGCCCGGAATGAGCAGTTCTTC. Using reference TRBV2 and TRBJ2-1 for the parts outside the CDR3, the full variable domain is EPEVTQTPSHQVTQMGQEVILRCVPISNHLYFYWYRQILGQKVEFLVSFYNNEISEKSEIFDDQFSVERPDGSNFTLKIRSTKLEDSAMYFCASNSGRARNEQFFGPGTRLTVL.

This clone has only one observation. The V and J genes are TRBV6-1 and TRBJ1-1; D is unclear. Germline loops: CDR1 MNHNS, CDR2 SASEGT. V lost 1 base, J lost 1 base, and 7 bases lay in between. This CDR3 comprises 14 residues. The CDR3 DNA sequence: TGTGCCAGCAGTGAAGGCAGTTCGAACACTGAAGCTTTCTTT. This codes for CASSEGSSNTEAFF.

Only a few counts were recorded for this clone. This sequence joins TRBV4-3 and TRBJ1-5; TRBD1 matches 7 bases. Unmatched junction bases numbered 5, after V lost 0 bases and J lost 9 bases. Per germline, CDR1 LGHNA and CDR2 YSLEER. This CDR3 region has 14 residues. For the CDR3, the DNA is TGCGCCAGCAGCCAAGAGGCAGGGGGATGGCCCCAGCATTTT. Its translation: CASSQEAGGWPQHF.

The rearrangement joins TRBV11-3 to TRBJ2-1, with 10 bases aligning to TRBD1. The CDR3 covers 14 residues. Per germline, CDR1 SGHNT and CDR2 YENEEA. The junction had 6 bases not matched to a gene; V was cut back by 4 bases and J by 9 bases. The CDR3 is CASSSRQGAGEQFF. The DNA of the CDR3 is TGTGCCAGCAGCTCGAGACAGGGGGCTGGTGAGCAGTTCTTC.

V is TRBV19 and J is TRBJ1-5; 8 bases map to TRBD1. The trim removed 5 bases at V and 1 base at J, leaving 7 bases unmatched. CDR1 and CDR2 from the germline V gene are LNHDA and SQIVND (reference sequence). The CDR3 is 16 residues long. The DNA of the CDR3 is TGTGCCAGTAGTCCCCGACAGGGGCAAAGCAATCAGCCCCAGCATTTT. Protein sequence: CASSPRQGQSNQPQHF.

This CDR3 reads CASGLDQGGENTGELFF. CDR3 bases: TGTGCTAGTGGTTTGGACCAGGGAGGGGAGAACACCGGGGAGCTGTTTTTT. V gene TRBV12-5 combines with J gene TRBJ2-2, with TRBD2 matching over 7 bases. Germline CDR1 reads LGHNT; CDR2 reads FRNRAP. Trimming removed 1 base from V and 1 base from J; junction bases left unmatched: 6. The CDR3 has 17 residues. Supplemented by reference TRBV12-5 and TRBJ2-2, the full variable domain reads DARVTQTPRHKVTEMGQEVTMRCQPILGHNTVFWYRQTMMQGLELLAYFRNRAPLDDSGMPKDRFSAEMPDATLATLKIQPSEPRDSAVYFCASGLDQGGENTGELFFGEGSRLTVL.

The chain employs TRBV6-1 and TRBJ2-5; 10 nucleotides line up with TRBD2. Germline CDR1 MNHNS, CDR2 SASEGT. Trimming removed 4 bases from V and 3 bases from J; junction bases left unmatched: 2. CDR3 size: 14 residues. CDR3 DNA: TGTGCCAGCAGTGCAGGACTAGCGGAAGAGACCCAGTACTTC. Amino acid sequence: CASSAGLAEETQYF.

The rearrangement links TRBV6-5 to TRBJ2-3; weak D call: TRBD1 (6 bases). Trimming pared 5 bases from V and 2 bases from J, leaving 11 bases between. The length of the CDR3 is 14 residues. Per germline, CDR1 MNHEY and CDR2 SVGAGI. In nucleotides, the CDR3 is TGTGCCAGCAGTCCGGGACACCCCACAGATACGCAGTATTTT. Its protein is CASSPGHPTDTQYF.

The sample holds a few counts of this clone. The chain is built from TRBV7-2 and TRBJ1-3, with 7 bases matching TRBD1. The CDR3 length is 15 residues. After removal of 5 bases from V and 1 base from J, the junction contained 5 bases not matched to a gene. Per germline, CDR1 SGHTA and CDR2 FQGNSA. The CDR3 DNA is TGTGCCAGCAGCCGACAGGGTGATTCTGGAAACACCATATATTTT. This gives the protein CASSRQGDSGNTIYF.

The chain has TRBV27 and TRBJ2-2; tentatively, D is TRBD2 (6 bases). Per the germline V gene, CDR1 is MNHEY and CDR2 is SMNVEV (reference sequence). Deletions cut 5 bases from V and 2 bases from J, with 15 bases between. CDR3 length equals 16 residues. In nucleotides, the CDR3 is TGTGCCAGCAGTCTAGAGCGGGTTCCAAACACCGGGGAGCTGTTTTTT. It codes for CASSLERVPNTGELFF.

This rearrangement joins TRBV28 to TRBJ2-2; TRBD2 agrees at 13 bases. Per the germline V gene, CDR1 is MDHEN and CDR2 is SYDVKM. V gave up 5 bases and J gave up 3 bases; unmatched junction bases: 15. This CDR3 contains 20 residues. In DNA, the CDR3 is TGTGCCAGCAGTCCAGCCTTACAACTAGCGGGAGGGCCGGACACCGGGGAGCTGTTTTTT. This encodes CASSPALQLAGGPDTGELFF.

This clone occurred once. This chain joins TRBV13 and TRBJ2-3; D possibly corresponds to TRBD2 (6 bases). The CDR3 runs 15 residues. The germline V gene encodes CDR1 PRHDT and CDR2 FYEKMQ (reference sequence). With 3 bases removed from V and 1 base from J, the gap between germline ends came to 11 bases. The CDR3 loop is CASSFKASGTDTQYF. DNA of the CDR3: TGTGCCAGCAGCTTCAAGGCTAGCGGCACAGATACGCAGTATTTT.

This chain uses TRBV5-1 with TRBJ2-7; 10 bases are a match to TRBD1. The J segment lost 2 bases and the V segment lost 3 bases, leaving 5 bases of the junction unmatched. The CDR3 has 15 residues. From germline, CDR1 is SGHRS and CDR2 YFSETQ. The CDR3 DNA reads as TGCGCCAGCAGCTCAGCCGGGACAGGGGCCTACGAGCAGTACTTC. This sequence encodes CASSSAGTGAYEQYF.